A selection of T cell receptor beta chains follows, all from one sample in a study of T cells expressing NK-cell markers. Each CDR3 protein gets one entry in TCRdb, which reprocessed the 5' RACE reads and gives no DNA. The sample's table shows 500,000 to 600,000 distinct CDR3 sequences. The sequenced sample was blood T cells: a sorted CD56 or NKG2C T cell subset, CD4+ or CD8+ T cells, or bulk PBMC T cells (not recorded which). The receptor source for this set is a young man in good health. Both conserved end residues are part of each CDR3.

V	J	CDR3
TRBV5-1	TRBJ2-3	CASSLVAGGLDTQYF
TRBV12-3/TRBV12-4	TRBJ2-1	CASSRGTGWFF
TRBV12-3/TRBV12-4	TRBJ2-3	CASSLAFGTSGRGDTQYF
TRBV12-5	TRBJ1-5	CASGLYGNQPQHF
TRBV27	TRBJ2-3	CASSPTGLISDTQYF
TRBV5-5	TRBJ2-1	CASSFLLGSYNEQFF
TRBV27	TRBJ2-7	CASSPYSGSDRDEQYF
TRBV15	TRBJ2-2	CATSRDLASGRTGELFF
TRBV12-3/TRBV12-4	TRBJ2-7	CASSLGTTLGEQYF
TRBV30	TRBJ2-5	CAWSRSETQYF
TRBV10-3	TRBJ1-6	CAIGSSYNSPLHF
TRBV7-9	TRBJ2-1	CASSFWGDEQFF
TRBV27	TRBJ2-5	CASSLWGGRQETQYF
TRBV9	TRBJ2-3	CASSQGGRGRTDTQYF
TRBV5-6	TRBJ2-1	CASGAKAVAGMDEQFF
TRBV24-1	TRBJ2-3	CATSGAHEATDTQYF
TRBV12-3/TRBV12-4	TRBJ1-5	CASRTGTSNQPQHF
TRBV12-3/TRBV12-4	TRBJ1-1	CASNTEMNTEAFF
TRBV6-5	TRBJ2-1	CASSYKLAGLNEQFF
TRBV12-3/TRBV12-4	TRBJ2-1	CASSPMAGEQFF
TRBV29-1	TRBJ2-7	CSVGGGASGTTEQYF
TRBV6-1	TRBJ1-5	CASSGLKGSGQPQHF
TRBV12-3/TRBV12-4	TRBJ2-7	CASSSTRTIHYEQYF
TRBV12-3/TRBV12-4	TRBJ2-1	CASRTTGNNEQFF
TRBV6-2/TRBV6-3	TRBJ2-3	CASMTGGRGSTDTQYF
TRBV29-1	TRBJ2-7	CSAGSRGLGDEQYF
TRBV7-2	TRBJ2-2	CASSKTVLGNTGELFF